The sequence of this TCR beta chain was determined in a study of T-cell reconstitution after alpha-beta-depleted transplantation in children. V shed 8 bases and J 4 bases; nucleotides not matched to a gene: 12. CDR3 length: 16 amino acids. The germline V gene has CDR1 LNHDA and CDR2 SQIVND (reference sequence). Unique molecular identifiers were used in preparing the TCRbeta library. TCRdb recomputed calls from the PCR reads with MiXCR, one row per CDR3 protein. Of 330,000 or so distinct CDR3 sequences detected, 10% appear once; the ten largest clones hold around 2.3%. This clonotype was counted many times.

The chain joins TRBV19 to TRBJ1-4; TRBD1 aligns across 8 bases. The clonotype was recovered from a human donor who donated a stem cell graft to a child with acute lymphoblastic leukemia. This specimen consisted of PBMCs from the stem cell graft donor, obtained from the stem cell graft. The CDR3 loop is CASGAGQGFDNEKLFF. The CDR3 DNA reads as TGTGCCAGTGGGGCAGGACAGGGTTTCGATAATGAAAAACTGTTTTTT.